One sample yielded the 15 T cell receptor beta chains listed below, sequenced in a study of cytomegalovirus exposure and HLA in healthy donors. Primers included in the PCR were 60 Vbeta and 13 Jbeta primers. TCRdb's copy holds only in-frame clones and misses some; the assay was immunoSEQ multiplex PCR. The data hold 110,000 or so clones, with 74% observed a single time. Sequencing input: PBMCs. Source of these receptors: a woman in her forties or fifties in good health and CMV-seropositive.

The chain combines TRBV7-9 with TRBJ2-3; 7 bases are a match to TRBD2. The CDR3 runs to 14 residues. V gave up 0 bases and J gave up 4 bases; unmatched junction bases: 1. Germline V CDR1 and CDR2: SEHNR, FQNEAQ (reference sequence). DNA for the CDR3: TGTGCCAGCAGCTTAGCGGCGGGAGCAGATACGCAGTATTTT. Its translation: CASSLAAGADTQYF.

This rearrangement joins TRBV7-8 to TRBJ1-5; 11 nucleotides agree with TRBD1. The V gene's germline CDR1 is SGHVS and CDR2 FQNEAQ. The CDR3 has 14 amino acids. J lost 6 bases, V lost 5 bases, and 3 bases had no gene match. The CDR3 DNA is TGTGCCAGCAGCCCGGACAGGGGGCGTCAGCCCCAGCATTTT. Translating it yields CASSPDRGRQPQHF.

V and J are TRBV4-3 and TRBJ2-2, with TRBD2 identical over 8 bases. Looked up from germline, CDR1 is LGHNA and CDR2 is YSLEER. With V trimmed by 2 bases and J by 2 bases, 10 bases remained unmatched. CDR3 length equals 18 residues. As DNA, the CDR3 is TGCGCCAGCAGCCAACCCCCCCTAAGCGGGAGTAACACCGGGGAGCTGTTTTTT. Its protein is CASSQPPLSGSNTGELFF.

The V call is TRBV28, the J call TRBJ2-6; 9 bases are shared with TRBD1. The CDR3 runs to 17 residues. J lost 1 base, V lost 6 bases, and 7 bases had no gene match. The germline CDR1 and CDR2 sequences are MDHEN and SYDVKM. The CDR3 reads CASSSGQGRSGANVLTF. CDR3 in DNA: TGTGCCAGCAGCTCGGGACAGGGAAGATCTGGGGCCAACGTCCTGACTTTC.

V is TRBV19 and J is TRBJ2-7; D is unresolved. Trimming removed 5 bases at V and 0 bases at J, with 11 bases between. The CDR3 has 14 amino acids. Germline-derived CDR1 and CDR2 are LNHDA and SQIVND (reference sequence). CDR3 amino acids: CASSPRVYSYEQYF. DNA of the CDR3: TGTGCCAGTAGTCCCCGCGTATACTCCTACGAGCAGTACTTC.

This chain connects TRBV10-3 to TRBJ1-6; TRBD1 might be the D (5 bases). The CDR3 is 17 amino acids. Germline CDR1 and CDR2: ENHRY and SYGVKD. V was trimmed by 1 base and J by 0 bases, leaving 10 bases between them. The CDR3 reads CAISEFGQSSYNSPLHF. In DNA form, the CDR3 reads TGTGCCATCAGTGAGTTTGGACAAAGCTCCTATAATTCACCCCTCCACTTT.

The V gene is TRBV4-2, the J gene TRBJ2-7; 9 bases line up with TRBD2. Per germline, CDR1 LGHNA and CDR2 YNFKEQ. The V segment lost 4 bases and the J segment 3 bases; nucleotides outside the gene matches: 7. The CDR3 length is 15 residues. The CDR3 here is CASSPVSGSRYEQYF. CDR3 DNA sequence: TGTGCCAGCAGCCCCGTTAGCGGGAGTCGCTACGAGCAGTACTTC.

This chain connects TRBV7-8 to TRBJ1-1, with D possibly being TRBD1 (5 bases). V lost 5 bases and J lost 1, with 11 bases in between. This CDR3 is built from 14 residues. Germline lookup yields CDR1 SGHVS and CDR2 FQNEAQ. The CDR3 reads CASSPYGGNTEAFF. The DNA for the CDR3 is TGTGCCAGCAGCCCCTACGGGGGGAACACTGAAGCTTTCTTT.

This clone was counted a few times. The genes are TRBV9 and TRBJ2-7, with TRBD1 identical over 7 bases. With 3 bases clipped from V and 4 bases from J, the junction kept 10 bases outside the gene matches. This CDR3 has 15 amino acids. Germline lookup yields CDR1 SGDLS and CDR2 YYNGEE. The chain's CDR3 is CASSARSGQLYEQYF. CDR3 bases: TGTGCCAGCAGCGCCAGATCGGGACAGTTGTACGAGCAGTACTTC.

V is TRBV6-1 and J is TRBJ2-3, with 9 bases lining up with TRBD2. V shed 1 base and J 3 bases; nucleotides not matched to a gene: 8. Germline V gene lookup returns CDR1 MNHNS and CDR2 SASEGT. This CDR3 spans 17 amino acids. The DNA of the CDR3 is TGTGCCAGCAGTGAAGAGGAGTTGGCGGGAGGGACAGATACGCAGTATTTT. This sequence encodes CASSEEELAGGTDTQYF.

About this clone: One end of the junction does not line up with germline, which may come from a read error. This chain joins TRBV19 and TRBJ1-2; 9 bases align to TRBD1. The CDR3 totals 14 residues. The germline gives CDR1 LNHDA, CDR2 SQIVND (reference sequence). The CDR3 sequence: CASSIYRDRVDFFF. The CDR3 DNA sequence: TGTGCCAGTAGTATTTACCGGGACAGGGTTGACTTCTTCTTC.

This clone appeared a few times. J is TRBJ2-5 and V is TRBV9; a weak D match, TRBD1 (5 bases). Per germline, CDR1 SGDLS and CDR2 YYNGEE. This CDR3 is 15 amino acids long. The germline V and J ends were trimmed by 0 bases and 0 bases, with 9 bases remaining between them. This CDR3 is CASSVEAGHQETQYF. CDR3 sequence (DNA): TGTGCCAGCAGCGTAGAGGCAGGGCACCAAGAGACCCAGTACTTC.

This chain links TRBV4-1 with TRBJ2-7, with TRBD2 matching 7 bases. V gave up 0 bases and J gave up 2 bases; unmatched junction bases: 7. Germline V gives CDR1 MGHRA, CDR2 YSYEKL. The CDR3 is made up of 16 amino acids. Here the CDR3 reads CASSQEMAGVAYEQYF. The CDR3 DNA reads as TGCGCCAGCAGCCAAGAAATGGCGGGAGTGGCCTACGAGCAGTACTTC.

The V call is TRBV7-2, the J call TRBJ2-6; 10 bases align to TRBD1. V shed 2 bases, J shed 0 bases, and the junction held 4 bases outside the gene matches. Per germline, CDR1 SGHTA and CDR2 FQGNSA. This CDR3 has 18 residues. The CDR3, as DNA: TGTGCCAGCAGCTTATGGGGACAGGGGAGCTCTGGGGCCAACGTCCTGACTTTC. As protein: CASSLWGQGSSGANVLTF. Full variable domain (rest looked up from reference TRBV7-2 and TRBJ2-6): GAGVSQSPSNKVTEKGKDVELRCDPISGHTALYWYRQSLGQGLEFLIYFQGNSAPDKSGLPSDRFSAERTGGSVSTLTIQRTQQEDSAVYLCASSLWGQGSSGANVLTFGAGSRLTVL.

For this clone: The sample contains more than one DNA sequence encoding this CDR3. The chain employs TRBV19 and TRBJ1-1; no firm D call. Trimming took 6 bases from V and 3 from J, leaving 8 bases between them. Germline CDR1 and CDR2: LNHDA and SQIVND (reference sequence). This CDR3 contains 12 residues. CDR3 bases: TGTGCCAGTAGCCCCGGGTACACTGAAGCTTTCTTT. Protein: CASSPGYTEAFF.